The 2 T cell receptor beta chains below were found in one sample sequenced in a study of T cell responses to AZD1222 COVID-19 vaccine. Only in-frame clones appear in the TCRdb table, and some are missing; sequencing was by immunoSEQ multiplex PCR. The table records about 100,000 clones, around 90% of them present only once. The material sequenced was peripheral blood, taken 28 days after the second AZD1222 dose. The origin of the receptors is an adult who received the AZD1222 COVID-19 vaccine.

The V and J genes are TRBV9 and TRBJ2-2; D not certain. The germline gives CDR1 SGDLS, CDR2 YYNGEE. Between the trimmed V and J ends, which lost 0 bases and 2 bases, there was a span of 8 bases. The CDR3 spans 15 residues. The CDR3 DNA is TGTGCCAGCAGCGTAGCTGGCAGCAACACCGGGGAGCTGTTTTTT. As protein: CASSVAGSNTGELFF.

This sequence joins TRBV12-3 or TRBV12-4 and TRBJ2-1; D may be TRBD1 or TRBD2 (6 bases each). The germline V and J ends were trimmed by 6 bases and 7 bases, with 10 bases remaining between them. CDR3 length: 12 amino acids. CDR3: CASREGGNEQFF. The CDR3 DNA reads TGTGCCAGCAGGGAGGGGGGTAATGAGCAGTTCTTC.